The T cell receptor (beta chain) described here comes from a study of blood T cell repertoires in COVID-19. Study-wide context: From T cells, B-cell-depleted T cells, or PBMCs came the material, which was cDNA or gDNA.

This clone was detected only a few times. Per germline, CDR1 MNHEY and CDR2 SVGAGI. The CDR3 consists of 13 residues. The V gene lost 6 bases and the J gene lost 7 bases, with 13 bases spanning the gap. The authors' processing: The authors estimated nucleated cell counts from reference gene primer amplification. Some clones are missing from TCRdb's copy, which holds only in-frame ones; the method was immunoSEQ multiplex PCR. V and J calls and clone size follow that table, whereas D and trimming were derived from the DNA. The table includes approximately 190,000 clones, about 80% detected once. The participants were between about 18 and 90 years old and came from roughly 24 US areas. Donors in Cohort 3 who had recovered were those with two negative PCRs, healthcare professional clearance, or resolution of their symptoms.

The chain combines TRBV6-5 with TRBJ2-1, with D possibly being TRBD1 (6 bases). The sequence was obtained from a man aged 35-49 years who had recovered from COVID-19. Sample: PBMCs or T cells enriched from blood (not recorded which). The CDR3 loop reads CASRLSQGNEQFF. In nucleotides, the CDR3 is TGTGCCAGCAGACTATCACAGGGTAATGAGCAGTTCTTC.